The TCR beta chain under discussion was sequenced for a study of multiple sclerosis patients with progressive multifocal leukoencephalopathy. Study information: Multiple sclerosis patients on natalizumab who never developed PML served as longitudinally sampled controls.

Measured with immunoSEQ multiplex PCR; TCRdb has only the in-frame clones, and not every one. The sample lists under 40,000 clones, approximately 89% occurring once. The germline V and J ends were trimmed by 5 bases and 4 bases, with 17 bases remaining between them. The CDR3 is 14 residues long. Germline assignment: CDR1 GTSNPN and CDR2 SVGIG (reference sequence). The time point: before natalizumab initiation. All patients had prior interferon beta, and all PML patients were female. T0 blood was collected before the first natalizumab infusion. The sequencing sample was made of PBMCs. V usage is TRBV30 and J usage is TRBJ1-2, with TRBD1 as a possible D gene (6 bases). The clonotype originates from a human donor with multiple sclerosis. The CDR3 loop is CAWARRGRSYGYTF. As DNA, the CDR3 is TGTGCCTGGGCCAGACGGGGGCGGAGCTATGGCTACACCTTC. The entire variable domain, with the rest obtained from reference TRBV30 and TRBJ1-2, is as follows: SQTIHQWPATLVQPVGSPLSLECTVEGTSNPNLYWYRQAAGRGLQLLFYSVGIGQISSEVPQNLSASRPQDRQFILSSKKLLLSDSGFYLCAWARRGRSYGYTFGSGTRLTVV.